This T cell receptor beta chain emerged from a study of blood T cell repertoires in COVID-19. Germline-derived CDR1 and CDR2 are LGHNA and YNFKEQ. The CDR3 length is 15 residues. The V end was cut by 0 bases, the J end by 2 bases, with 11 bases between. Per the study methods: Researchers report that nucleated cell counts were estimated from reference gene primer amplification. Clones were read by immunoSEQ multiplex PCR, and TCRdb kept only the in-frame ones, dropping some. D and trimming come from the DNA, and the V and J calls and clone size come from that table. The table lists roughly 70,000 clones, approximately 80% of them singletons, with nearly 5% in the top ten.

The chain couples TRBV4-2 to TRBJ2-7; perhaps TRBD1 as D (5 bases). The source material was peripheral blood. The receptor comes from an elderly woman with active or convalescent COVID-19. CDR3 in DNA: TGTGCCAGCAGCCAAGAAGGGGTGGGGACCTACGAGCAGTACTTC. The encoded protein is CASSQEGVGTYEQYF.